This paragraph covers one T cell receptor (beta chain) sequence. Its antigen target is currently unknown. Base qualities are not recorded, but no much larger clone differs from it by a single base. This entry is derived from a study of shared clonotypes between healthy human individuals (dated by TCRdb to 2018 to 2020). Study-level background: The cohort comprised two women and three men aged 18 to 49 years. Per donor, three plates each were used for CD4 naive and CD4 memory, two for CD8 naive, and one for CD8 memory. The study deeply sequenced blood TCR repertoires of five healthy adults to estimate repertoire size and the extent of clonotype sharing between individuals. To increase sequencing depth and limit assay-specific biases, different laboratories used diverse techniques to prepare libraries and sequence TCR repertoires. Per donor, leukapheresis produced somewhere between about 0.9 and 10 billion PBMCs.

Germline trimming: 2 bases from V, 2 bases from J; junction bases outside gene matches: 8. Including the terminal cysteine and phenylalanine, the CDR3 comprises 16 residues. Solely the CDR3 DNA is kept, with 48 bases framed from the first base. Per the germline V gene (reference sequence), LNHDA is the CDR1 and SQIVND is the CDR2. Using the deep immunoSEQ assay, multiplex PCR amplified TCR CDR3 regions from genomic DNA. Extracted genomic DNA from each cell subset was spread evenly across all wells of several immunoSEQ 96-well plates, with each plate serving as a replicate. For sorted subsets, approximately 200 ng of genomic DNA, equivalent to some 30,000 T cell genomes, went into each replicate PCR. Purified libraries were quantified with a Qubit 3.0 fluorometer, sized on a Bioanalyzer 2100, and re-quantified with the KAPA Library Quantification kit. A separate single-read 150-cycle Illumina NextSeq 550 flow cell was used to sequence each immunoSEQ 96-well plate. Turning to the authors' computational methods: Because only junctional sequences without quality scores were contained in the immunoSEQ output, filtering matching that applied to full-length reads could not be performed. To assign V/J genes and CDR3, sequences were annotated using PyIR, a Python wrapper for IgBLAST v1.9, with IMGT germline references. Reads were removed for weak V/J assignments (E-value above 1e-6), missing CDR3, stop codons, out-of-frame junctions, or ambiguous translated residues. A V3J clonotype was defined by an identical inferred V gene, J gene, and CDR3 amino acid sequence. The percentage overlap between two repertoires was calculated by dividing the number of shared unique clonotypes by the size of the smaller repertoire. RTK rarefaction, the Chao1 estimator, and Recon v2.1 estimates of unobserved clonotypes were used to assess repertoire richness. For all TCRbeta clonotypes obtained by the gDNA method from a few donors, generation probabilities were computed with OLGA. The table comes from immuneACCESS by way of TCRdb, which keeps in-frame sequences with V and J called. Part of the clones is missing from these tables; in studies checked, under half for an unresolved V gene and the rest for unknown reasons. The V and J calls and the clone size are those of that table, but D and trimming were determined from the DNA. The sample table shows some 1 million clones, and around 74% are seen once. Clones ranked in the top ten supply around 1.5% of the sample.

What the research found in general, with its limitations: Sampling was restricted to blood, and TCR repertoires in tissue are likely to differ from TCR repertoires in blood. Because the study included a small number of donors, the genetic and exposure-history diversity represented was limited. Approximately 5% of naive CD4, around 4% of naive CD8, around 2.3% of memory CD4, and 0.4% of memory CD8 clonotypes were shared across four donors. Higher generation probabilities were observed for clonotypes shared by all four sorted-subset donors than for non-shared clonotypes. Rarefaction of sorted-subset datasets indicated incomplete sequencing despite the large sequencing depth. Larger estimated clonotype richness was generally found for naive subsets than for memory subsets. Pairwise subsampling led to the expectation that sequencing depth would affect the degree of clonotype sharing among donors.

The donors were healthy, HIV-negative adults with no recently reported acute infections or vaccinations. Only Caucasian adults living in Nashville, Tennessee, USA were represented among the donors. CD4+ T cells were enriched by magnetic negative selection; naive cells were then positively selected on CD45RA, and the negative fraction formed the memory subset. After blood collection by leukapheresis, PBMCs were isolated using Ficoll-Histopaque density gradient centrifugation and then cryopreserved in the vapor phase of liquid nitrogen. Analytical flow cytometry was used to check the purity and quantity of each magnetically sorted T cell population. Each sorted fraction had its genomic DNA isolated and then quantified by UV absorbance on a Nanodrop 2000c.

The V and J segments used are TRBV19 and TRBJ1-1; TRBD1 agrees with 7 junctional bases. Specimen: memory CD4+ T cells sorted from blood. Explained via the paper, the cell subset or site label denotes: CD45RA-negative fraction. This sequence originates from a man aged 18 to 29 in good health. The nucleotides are TGTGCCAGTAGTATACTACAGGGGTCTGGTAACACTGAAGCTTTCTTT. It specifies CASSILQGSGNTEAFF.